This T cell receptor (beta chain) derives from a study of control samples from healthy donors and cancer patients. Repertoires were generated with immunoSEQ multiplex PCR, while TCRdb's copy carries only in-frame clones and drops some. The sample yields 120,000 or so clones, over 75% seen once. Trimming at V came to 0 bases and at J to 8 bases, leaving 3 bases not matched to a gene. Germline V gene lookup returns CDR1 SGHRS and CDR2 YFSETQ. The CDR3 contains 15 residues. The specimen sequenced was blood. This sequence originates from a man between 60 and 70 years old in good health. The chain has TRBV5-1 and TRBJ1-6, with 9 bases lining up with TRBD1. In nucleotides, the CDR3 is TGCGCCAGCAGCTTGGGAGGGACAGGGTATTCACCCCTCCACTTT. Its translation is CASSLGGTGYSPLHF. The complete variable domain, with remaining parts taken from reference TRBV5-1 and TRBJ1-6, reads KAGVTQTPRYLIKTRGQQVTLSCSPISGHRSVSWYQQTPGQGLQFLFEYFSETQRNKGNFPGRFSGRQFSNSRSEMNVSTLELGDSALYLCASSLGGTGYSPLHFGNGTRLTVT.